These 12 T cell receptor beta chains were all obtained from the same sample, sequenced in a study of OX40 agonist ivuxolimab in advanced cancers. Measured with immunoSEQ multiplex PCR; TCRdb has only the in-frame clones, and not every one. Of tens of thousands of clones detected, approximately 90% appear once; the ten largest clones hold 0.3% to 0.45%. This sample comprised CD4+ or CD8+ T cells sorted from blood, obtained in a trial of the OX40 agonist ivuxolimab. All receptors come from an adult with an advanced solid tumor such as melanoma, head and neck, liver or kidney cancer.

J is TRBJ2-2 and V is TRBV6-1; TRBD1 aligns across 8 bases. The CDR3 extends over 14 amino acids. Trimming at V came to 6 bases and at J to 6 bases, leaving 6 bases not matched to a gene. Germline lookup yields CDR1 MNHNS and CDR2 SASEGT. The CDR3 loop is CASSGQGTPGELFF. CDR3 DNA sequence: TGTGCCAGCAGCGGACAGGGTACTCCCGGGGAGCTGTTTTTT.

The CDR3: CASSPTGGGDTEAFF. The CDR3 nucleotides read TGTGCCAGCAGCCCGACAGGGGGCGGCGACACTGAAGCTTTCTTT. The V and J genes are TRBV11-2 and TRBJ1-1; 10 nucleotides agree with TRBD1. J was trimmed by 3 bases and V by 5 bases; bases with no gene match: 6. The CDR3 is 15 amino acids. Germline V CDR1 and CDR2: SGHAT, FQNNGV.

The chain is built from TRBV19 and TRBJ2-1; maybe TRBD1 (5 bases). Per germline, CDR1 LNHDA and CDR2 SQIVND (reference sequence). Trimming removed 0 bases from V and 8 bases from J, with 11 bases in between. CDR3 length: 14 amino acids. The CDR3 sequence is CASSIEGHSDEQFF. The CDR3 DNA reads as TGTGCCAGTAGTATAGAAGGACATTCCGATGAGCAGTTCTTC.

V gene TRBV19 combines with J gene TRBJ2-1; D is perhaps TRBD2 (6 bases). The CDR3 extends over 17 amino acids. Germline-derived CDR1 and CDR2 are LNHDA and SQIVND (reference sequence). V was clipped by 1 base and J by 6 bases, with 19 bases between them. The CDR3, as DNA: TGTGCCAGTAGTATAGGTGCACTAGCCGTCCTTGGCAATGAGCAGTTCTTC. This encodes CASSIGALAVLGNEQFF.

The chain links TRBV27 to TRBJ2-1, with D possibly being TRBD2 (6 bases). Germline lookup yields CDR1 MNHEY and CDR2 SMNVEV (reference sequence). The CDR3 covers 16 residues. V lost 6 bases and J 5 bases, leaving 20 bases between the germline ends. The CDR3 DNA reads TGTGCCAGCAGCCCACCTTCCGGGAGTTTAAACAATGAGCAGTTCTTC. Translating gives CASSPPSGSLNNEQFF.

The sample holds a few counts of this clone. The rearrangement uses TRBV5-6 and TRBJ2-3; TRBD2 matches at 10 bases. Trimming took 4 bases from V and 5 from J; bases not matched to a gene: 7. This CDR3 has 15 amino acids. CDR1 and CDR2 (germline): SGHDT, YYEEEE. CDR3 coding DNA: TGTGCCAGCAGCGTACCGGGACTAGCGAAAGATACGCAGTATTTT. Translating it yields CASSVPGLAKDTQYF.

The rearrangement uses TRBV7-8 and TRBJ2-1; D is unclear. Trimming stripped 1 base from V and 12 bases from J, with 19 bases between. The CDR3 runs to 15 residues. Germline V gene sequence: CDR1 SGHVS, CDR2 FQNEAQ. For the CDR3, the DNA is TGTGCCAGCAGCTTAGGCACTTCCTTTTCCCTAGGGCAGTTCTTC. Its translation is CASSLGTSFSLGQFF.

The V call is TRBV5-4, the J call TRBJ2-1, with D tentatively TRBD2 (6 bases). This CDR3 region has 15 residues. Germline CDR1 is SGHNT and CDR2 is YYREEE (reference sequence). Trimming pared 4 bases from V and 3 bases from J, leaving 14 bases between. The chain's CDR3 is CASSGSTSVYNEQFF. Written as DNA, the CDR3 is TGTGCCAGCAGCGGGTCGACTAGTGTCTACAATGAGCAGTTCTTC.

This clone appeared a few times. This CDR3 reads CASDSGQPQHF. The CDR3, as DNA: TGTGCCAGCGATTCCGGGCAGCCCCAGCATTTT. This rearrangement joins TRBV6-1 to TRBJ1-5; no clear D gene. This CDR3 has 11 residues. V was clipped by 8 bases and J by 7 bases, with 9 bases between them. Germline CDR1 and CDR2: MNHNS and SASEGT.

This clone was seen more than once but under ten times. This chain joins TRBV11-3 and TRBJ2-5, with 8 bases fitting TRBD2. The V segment lost 2 bases and the J segment 5 bases; nucleotides outside the gene matches: 4. The CDR3 consists of 14 residues. The germline CDR1 and CDR2 sequences are SGHNT and YENEEA. CDR3 sequence: CASSLISGSETQYF. The CDR3 DNA sequence: TGTGCCAGCAGCTTAATCAGCGGGAGTGAGACCCAGTACTTC. The full variable domain, completed using reference TRBV11-3 and TRBJ2-5, is EAGVVQSPRYKIIEKKQPVAFWCNPISGHNTLYWYLQNLGQGPELLIRYENEEAVDDSQLPKDRFSAERLKGVDSTLKIQPAELGDSAVYLCASSLISGSETQYFGPGTRLLVL.

This chain joins TRBV10-3 and TRBJ2-7, with 7 bases identical to TRBD2. The CDR3 consists of 16 residues. V lost 5 bases and J lost 0; bases outside the gene matches: 10. Germline V gene sequence: CDR1 ENHRY, CDR2 SYGVKD. The DNA for the CDR3 is TGTGCCATCAGTAACACGCCGGGCGGGAGCTCCTACGAGCAGTACTTC. Encoded protein: CAISNTPGGSSYEQYF.

Only a few counts were recorded for this clone. At the DNA level, this CDR3 is encoded by other sequences in the same sample as well. V and J are TRBV6-5 and TRBJ2-7, with 9 bases matching TRBD1. Germline CDR1 MNHEY, CDR2 SVGAGI. The CDR3 loop spans 15 amino acids. With V trimmed by 3 bases and J by 3 bases, 6 bases remained unmatched. The CDR3 DNA follows: TGTGCCAGCAGTTATTCCCCGGGACAGGGCTACGAGCAGTACTTC. This gives the protein CASSYSPGQGYEQYF.